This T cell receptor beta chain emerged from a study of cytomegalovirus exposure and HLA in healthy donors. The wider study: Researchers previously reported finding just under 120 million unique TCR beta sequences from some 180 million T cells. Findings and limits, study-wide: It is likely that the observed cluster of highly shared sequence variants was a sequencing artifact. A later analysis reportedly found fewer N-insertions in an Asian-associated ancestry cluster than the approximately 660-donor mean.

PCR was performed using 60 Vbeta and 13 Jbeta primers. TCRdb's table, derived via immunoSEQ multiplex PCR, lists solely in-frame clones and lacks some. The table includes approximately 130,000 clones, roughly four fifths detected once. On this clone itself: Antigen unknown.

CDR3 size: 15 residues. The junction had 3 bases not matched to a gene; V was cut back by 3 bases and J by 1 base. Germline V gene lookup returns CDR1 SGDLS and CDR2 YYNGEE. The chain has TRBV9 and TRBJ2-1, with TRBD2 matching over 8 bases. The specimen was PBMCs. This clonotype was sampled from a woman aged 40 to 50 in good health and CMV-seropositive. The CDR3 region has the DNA TGTGCCAGCAGCGCCGCGGGGGGTTCCTACAATGAGCAGTTCTTC. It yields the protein CASSAAGGSYNEQFF.